This T cell receptor beta chain was obtained from a study of blood T cell repertoires in COVID-19. Study information: T cells, B-cell-depleted T cells, or PBMCs supplied cDNA or gDNA.

Here immunoSEQ multiplex PCR was the method, and the copy in TCRdb shows in-frame clones only, minus some. The top ten clones hold 3.6% of a sample with under 300,000 clones, approximately 86% of them seen once. This clone was seen a handful of times. This clonotype was sampled from a man between 18 and 29 years old with active or convalescent COVID-19. Material for sequencing was peripheral blood.

The CDR3 DNA follows: TGTGCCAGCAGGCCAAACAGGGGGCGGAACGAGCAGTACTTC. It yields the protein CASRPNRGRNEQYF. J is TRBJ2-7 and V is TRBV7-9; 9 positions agree with TRBD1. With 6 bases clipped from V and 5 bases from J, the junction kept 8 bases outside the gene matches. The CDR3 contains 14 residues. CDR1 is SEHNR, CDR2 FQNEAQ, per germline (reference sequence).